This entry lists 8 T cell receptor beta chains sequenced from one sample in a study of blood T cells in healthy people across ages. Using a J-beta primer mix together with a sample-barcoded 5' primer, a second PCR was run for about 7 to 12 cycles. TCRdb processed the 5' RACE reads anew with MiXCR; each CDR3 protein has one entry. The repertoire holds 980,000 or so distinct CDR3 sequences, with around 46% as singletons. Material for sequencing was blood. All receptors come from a man younger than 45 in good health.

V and J are TRBV20-1 and TRBJ1-4; 7 nucleotides align to TRBD1. The junction had 12 bases not matched to a gene; V was cut back by 3 bases and J by 8 bases. Looked up from germline, CDR1 is DFQATT and CDR2 is SNEGSKA (reference sequence). This CDR3 contains 15 residues. The CDR3 loop is CSASQPTGKKEKLFF. The DNA of the CDR3 is TGCAGTGCTAGCCAACCGACAGGGAAGAAGGAAAAACTGTTTTTT.

The chain uses TRBV4-2 and TRBJ2-3; possibly TRBD1 or TRBD2 for D (5 bases each). The V gene's germline CDR1 is LGHNA and CDR2 YNFKEQ. Trimming removed 1 base at V and 1 base at J, with 6 bases between. This CDR3 is 14 amino acids long. CDR3 loop: CASSQGDGTDTQYF. The CDR3 coding sequence is TGTGCCAGCAGCCAAGGGGACGGCACAGATACGCAGTATTTT.

This clonotype was detected only a few times. This rearrangement joins TRBV28 to TRBJ2-5, with a tentative D call TRBD1 (5 bases). V was clipped by 4 bases and J by 5 bases, with 29 bases between them. The germline CDR1 and CDR2 sequences are MDHEN and SYDVKM. This CDR3 region has 19 residues. The CDR3 region is CASSSPDLRTTSRRETQYF. CDR3 sequence (DNA): TGTGCCAGCAGTTCCCCCGATCTCCGGACAACCTCAAGAAGGGAGACCCAGTACTTC.

Regarding this clonotype: The junction and the germline gene differ at one end; a read error may be behind it. J is TRBJ1-1 and V is TRBV3-1; TRBD1 might be the D (5 bases). CDR1 is LGHDT and CDR2 is YNNKEL in the germline V gene (reference sequence). CDR3 size: 15 residues. The CDR3 here is CAGSLRDSMNTEAFF. The CDR3 DNA reads as TGTGCCGGCAGCCTGAGAGACAGCATGAACACTGAAGCTTTCTTT. Variable domain in full (rest from reference TRBV3-1 and TRBJ1-1): DTAVSQTPKYLVTQMGNDKSIKCEQNLGHDTMYWYKQDSKKFLKIMFSYNNKELIINETVPNRFSPKSPDKAHLNLHINSLELGDSAVYFCAGSLRDSMNTEAFFGQGTRLTVV.

The V call is TRBV7-2, the J call TRBJ2-3, with D unresolved. The CDR3 totals 13 residues. With 5 bases removed from V and 6 bases from J, the gap between germline ends came to 12 bases. CDR1 is SGHTA and CDR2 is FQGNSA in the germline V gene. CDR3 residues: CASSARKLDTQYF. DNA for the CDR3: TGTGCCAGCAGCGCTCGAAAACTGGATACGCAGTATTTT.

The chain recombines TRBV28 with TRBJ2-3, with D unresolved. In germline, CDR1 is MDHEN, CDR2 SYDVKM. The germline V and J ends were trimmed by 7 bases and 1 base, with 6 bases remaining between them. The CDR3 has 12 amino acids. CDR3 nucleotides: TGTGCCAGCACGCTCCGCACAGATACGCAGTATTTT. It translates to CASTLRTDTQYF.

The sample holds a few counts of this clonotype. The V gene is TRBV12-3 or TRBV12-4, the J gene TRBJ2-3; a weak D match, TRBD2 (6 bases). The V and J ends lost 8 bases and 8 bases respectively, with 17 bases between them. The CDR3 is 13 amino acids. The chain's CDR3 is CASGGENSGTQYF. The CDR3, as DNA: TGTGCCAGCGGAGGGGAAAATTCCGGTACGCAGTATTTT.

V usage is TRBV6-2 or TRBV6-3 and J usage is TRBJ2-7; D may be TRBD1 (6 bases). With 5 bases removed from V and 4 bases from J, the gap between germline ends came to 15 bases. The CDR3 sequence is 14 residues long. Per germline, CDR1 MNHEY and CDR2 SVGEGT. As DNA, the CDR3 is TGTGCCAGCAGTAGAGGGGGTATGATTTACGAGCAGTACTTC. Its protein product is CASSRGGMIYEQYF.